One and the same sample provided the 2 T cell receptor beta chains below, sequenced in a study of T-cell memory formation after mild COVID-19. TCRdb processed the 5' RACE reads anew with MiXCR; each CDR3 protein has one entry. The table records about 400,000 distinct CDR3 sequences, about 15% of them present only once. Material for sequencing was PBMCs or a T cell subset sorted from them (not recorded which). The receptors stem from a man between 18 and 35 years old who had mild COVID-19 (a few samples of this study predate the infection). Cell type and time point are not known.

This clonotype was detected a few times. The CDR3 spells CASSLGMRGTEAFF. Written as DNA, the CDR3 is TGTGCCAGCAGCTTAGGGATGCGGGGAACTGAAGCTTTCTTT. The chain uses TRBV7-2 and TRBJ1-1, with D unresolved. V gave up 1 base and J gave up 5 bases, with 11 bases separating them. This CDR3 is built from 14 residues. Germline CDR1 SGHTA, CDR2 FQGNSA.

This rearrangement joins TRBV12-5 to TRBJ2-3; 7 positions match TRBD2. Trimming took 1 base from V and 3 from J; bases not matched to a gene: 1. This CDR3 contains 14 residues. Per germline, CDR1 LGHNT and CDR2 FRNRAP. As DNA, the CDR3 is TGTGCTAGTGGTTTGGAGCGGGGAACAGATACGCAGTATTTT. Amino acids: CASGLERGTDTQYF.